The clone carrying this TCR beta chain was found a few times. Its matching antigen is unknown. Germline V CDR1 and CDR2: MNHEY, SMNVEV (reference sequence). V was clipped by 7 bases and J by 5 bases, with 11 bases between them. The CDR3 runs to 12 residues. The source of the sample is a study of OX40 agonist ivuxolimab in advanced cancers. Study overall: Intravenous ivuxolimab was administered to patients every 2 weeks at 0.01 to 10 mg/kg. Two cutaneous melanoma patients and one hepatocellular carcinoma patient, three in all, had partial responses.

Study-level findings and limits: Some nonresponders also had low normalized T-cell clonal expansion. Researchers report that CD8+ T cells had, on average, more expanded clones than CD4+.

The repertoire was sequenced with immunoSEQ multiplex PCR; TCRdb's copy has only in-frame clones and lacks some. The sample records tens of thousands of clones, around 84% being singletons. Source: CD4+ or CD8+ T cells sorted from blood, taken in a trial of the OX40 agonist ivuxolimab. The V call is TRBV27, the J call TRBJ1-2; D is ambiguous. The TCR originated in an adult with an advanced solid tumor such as melanoma, head and neck, liver or kidney cancer. The CDR3 is CASKSLGYGYTF. In DNA, the CDR3 is TGTGCCAGCAAGAGTCTAGGATATGGCTACACCTTC.